Sequencing of this TCR beta chain was carried out in a study of CD8+CD57+ T cells in acquired aplastic anemia. Overall study: Sorted CD4+ plus CD8+ cells gave DNA averaging roughly 3 ug.

Genomic DNA constituted the template upon which TCR beta VDJ and CDR3 profiling was performed. In TCRdb, the reads were re-called with MiXCR into one record per CDR3 protein. The table includes about 200,000 distinct CDR3 sequences, about 60% detected once. Patients selected for sequencing had displayed CD8+CD57+ cell expansion by flow cytometry. There were no patients without severe acquired aplastic anemia. This CDR3 is built from 14 residues. CDR1 and CDR2 (germline): SGDLS, YYNGEE. V was cut by 0 bases and J by 3 bases, with 6 bases left in between. This chain connects TRBV9 to TRBJ2-2; D ambiguous. The TCR sequence derives from a human donor with aplastic anemia. Sequenced input: sorted CD4+, CD8+, or CD8+CD57+ T cells (not recorded which) from PBMCs. This CDR3 is CASSVGSYTGELFF. The CDR3 coding sequence is TGTGCCAGCAGCGTAGGTAGCTACACCGGGGAGCTGTTTTTT. Using reference TRBV9 and TRBJ2-2 for the parts outside the CDR3, the full variable domain is DSGVTQTPKHLITATGQRVTLRCSPRSGDLSVYWYQQSLDQGLQFLIQYYNGEERAKGNILERFSAQQFPDLHSELNLSSLELGDSALYFCASSVGSYTGELFFGEGSRLTVL.